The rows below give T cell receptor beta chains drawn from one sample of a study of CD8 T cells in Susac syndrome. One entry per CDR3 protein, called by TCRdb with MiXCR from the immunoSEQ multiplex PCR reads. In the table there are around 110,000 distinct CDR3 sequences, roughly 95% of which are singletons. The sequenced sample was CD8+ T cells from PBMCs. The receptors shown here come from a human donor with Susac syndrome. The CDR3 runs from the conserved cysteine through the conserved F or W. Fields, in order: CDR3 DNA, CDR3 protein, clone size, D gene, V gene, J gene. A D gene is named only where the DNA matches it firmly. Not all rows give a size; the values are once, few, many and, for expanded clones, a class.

cdr3_nt: TGCAGCGTTCGGGGACAGGTCGAGTATACGCAGTATTTT
cdr3_aa: CSVRGQVEYTQYF
clone_size: .
d_call: TRBD1
v_call: TRBV29-1
j_call: TRBJ2-3

cdr3_nt: TGTGCCAGCAATAGAAACAATGAGCAGTTCTTC
cdr3_aa: CASNRNNEQFF
clone_size: .
d_call: .
v_call: TRBV6-1
j_call: TRBJ2-1

cdr3_nt: TGTGCCAGCAGTTTGGATTCGAACACCGGGGAGCTGTTTTTT
cdr3_aa: CASSLDSNTGELFF
clone_size: few
d_call: .
v_call: TRBV27
j_call: TRBJ2-2

cdr3_nt: TGTGCCAGCAGCGTAGGTGACACCCCTCCTGGAAACACCATATATTTT
cdr3_aa: CASSVGDTPPGNTIYF
clone_size: .
d_call: .
v_call: TRBV9
j_call: TRBJ1-3

cdr3_nt: TGTGCCAGCAGTTACGGCCCATTCTCTGGAAACACCATATATTTT
cdr3_aa: CASSYGPFSGNTIYF
clone_size: .
d_call: .
v_call: TRBV6-5
j_call: TRBJ1-3

cdr3_nt: TGTGCCAGCTCATCGACAGGGGCGAACACTGAAGCTTTCTTT
cdr3_aa: CASSSTGANTEAFF
clone_size: .
d_call: TRBD1
v_call: TRBV18
j_call: TRBJ1-1

cdr3_nt: TGTGCTAGTGGTTTGCCCTCCTCTAGCGGGGGGGCCAATGAGCAGTTCTTC
cdr3_aa: CASGLPSSSGGANEQFF
clone_size: .
d_call: TRBD2
v_call: TRBV12-5
j_call: TRBJ2-1

cdr3_nt: TGTGCCAGCAGCGCCGACTGGGGTAGCACTGAAGCTTTCTTT
cdr3_aa: CASSADWGSTEAFF
clone_size: .
d_call: .
v_call: TRBV9
j_call: TRBJ1-1

cdr3_nt: TGTGCCAGCAGCTTAGGGCGACAGCACAATCAGCCCCAGCATTTT
cdr3_aa: CASSLGRQHNQPQHF
clone_size: .
d_call: .
v_call: TRBV7-8
j_call: TRBJ1-5

cdr3_nt: TGTGCCACCAGCAGAGATCGGGGGGAGTTTATCCTCCACTTT
cdr3_aa: CATSRDRGEFILHF
clone_size: .
d_call: .
v_call: TRBV15
j_call: TRBJ1-6

cdr3_nt: TGTGCCAGCAGCTACAGGTTCAATCAGCCCCAGCATTTT
cdr3_aa: CASSYRFNQPQHF
clone_size: .
d_call: .
v_call: TRBV2
j_call: TRBJ1-5

cdr3_nt: TGCAGCGTTTCTGGCTACACCTTC
cdr3_aa: CSVSGYTF
clone_size: .
d_call: .
v_call: TRBV29-1
j_call: TRBJ1-2

cdr3_nt: TGTGCCAGCAGCGTCGGGACTAGCGGGGAGTGGGGCACAGATACGCAGTATTTT
cdr3_aa: CASSVGTSGEWGTDTQYF
clone_size: .
d_call: TRBD2
v_call: TRBV7-9
j_call: TRBJ2-3

cdr3_nt: TGTGCCAGCAGCCAAGATCGGGGAGAGTTCTATAGCAATCAGCCCCAGCATTTT
cdr3_aa: CASSQDRGEFYSNQPQHF
clone_size: .
d_call: .
v_call: TRBV14
j_call: TRBJ1-5

cdr3_nt: TGTGCCAGCAGTCCACCGGGTCGCGGTACCTACGAGCAGTACTTC
cdr3_aa: CASSPPGRGTYEQYF
clone_size: .
d_call: .
v_call: TRBV12-3/TRBV12-4
j_call: TRBJ2-7

cdr3_nt: TGTGCCAGCAGCTTATGGCTCGGTAATCAGCCCCAGCATTTT
cdr3_aa: CASSLWLGNQPQHF
clone_size: .
d_call: .
v_call: TRBV5-6
j_call: TRBJ1-5

cdr3_nt: TGTGCCAGCAGCGCAACACAGGGAGCTGAAGAGACCCAGTACTTC
cdr3_aa: CASSATQGAEETQYF
clone_size: .
d_call: .
v_call: TRBV7-8
j_call: TRBJ2-5

cdr3_nt: TGTGCCAGCAGCGAAGGACTAGCGGAGCAGTTCTTC
cdr3_aa: CASSEGLAEQFF
clone_size: .
d_call: TRBD2
v_call: TRBV7-9
j_call: TRBJ2-1

cdr3_nt: TGTGCCAGCAGCACAGGGGTGAACACTGAAGCTTTCTTT
cdr3_aa: CASSTGVNTEAFF
clone_size: few
d_call: TRBD1
v_call: TRBV9
j_call: TRBJ1-1

cdr3_nt: TGTGCCAGCAGCGGGGGCGTAAATCAGCCCCAGCATTTT
cdr3_aa: CASSGGVNQPQHF
clone_size: .
d_call: .
v_call: TRBV7-9
j_call: TRBJ1-5

cdr3_nt: TGTGCCAGCAGTTTAGGGGGAGTTGGCAATCAGCCCCAGCATTTT
cdr3_aa: CASSLGGVGNQPQHF
clone_size: .
d_call: .
v_call: TRBV12-3/TRBV12-4
j_call: TRBJ1-5

cdr3_nt: TGCAGTGCACTTTTGGACGGGGAGCTGTTTTTT
cdr3_aa: CSALLDGELFF
clone_size: .
d_call: .
v_call: TRBV20-1
j_call: TRBJ2-2

cdr3_nt: TGCGCCAGCAGCCAGACATCCGGGACTAACTATGAGCAGTTCTTC
cdr3_aa: CASSQTSGTNYEQFF
clone_size: few
d_call: TRBD2
v_call: TRBV4-1
j_call: TRBJ2-1

cdr3_nt: TGTGCCAGCAGCGGACAGGGGGCGAACACTGAAGCTTTCTTT
cdr3_aa: CASSGQGANTEAFF
clone_size: few
d_call: TRBD1
v_call: TRBV9
j_call: TRBJ1-1

cdr3_nt: TGTGCCAGCAGCGTAGACAGTCTGGCCTTC
cdr3_aa: CASSVDSLAF
clone_size: .
d_call: .
v_call: TRBV7-9
j_call: TRBJ1-2

cdr3_nt: TGCAGTGCTACCGGGACCAACACCTACGAGCAGTACTTC
cdr3_aa: CSATGTNTYEQYF
clone_size: .
d_call: .
v_call: TRBV20-1
j_call: TRBJ2-7

cdr3_nt: TGCAGCGCTCCGGACAGGGCGAACACTGAAGCTTTCTTT
cdr3_aa: CSAPDRANTEAFF
clone_size: .
d_call: TRBD1
v_call: TRBV29-1
j_call: TRBJ1-1

cdr3_nt: TGCAGCGCCAAGTGGGACAGCCCCCTGAAGACTGAAGCTTTCTTT
cdr3_aa: CSAKWDSPLKTEAFF
clone_size: .
d_call: TRBD1
v_call: TRBV29-1
j_call: TRBJ1-1

cdr3_nt: TGTGCCAGCAGCGTTACGGGGACTAGCGGGGAGACAGATACGCAGTATTTT
cdr3_aa: CASSVTGTSGETDTQYF
clone_size: once
d_call: TRBD2
v_call: TRBV9
j_call: TRBJ2-3

cdr3_nt: TGCAGTGCTAGTAAGCGGCCTAGCACAGATACGCAGTATTTT
cdr3_aa: CSASKRPSTDTQYF
clone_size: once
d_call: .
v_call: TRBV20-1
j_call: TRBJ2-3

cdr3_nt: TGTGCCAGCTCTCAGGACAGGTGGATCGGGGAGCTGTTTTTT
cdr3_aa: CASSQDRWIGELFF
clone_size: .
d_call: TRBD1
v_call: TRBV18
j_call: TRBJ2-2

cdr3_nt: TGTGCCAGTAGTATCAGGGTGGGAGAGAACACTGAAGCTTTCTTT
cdr3_aa: CASSIRVGENTEAFF
clone_size: .
d_call: .
v_call: TRBV19
j_call: TRBJ1-1

cdr3_nt: TGCAGTGCTAGAGGAGCGGGGGGCGGGTACGAGCAGTACTTC
cdr3_aa: CSARGAGGGYEQYF
clone_size: .
d_call: TRBD2
v_call: TRBV20-1
j_call: TRBJ2-7

cdr3_nt: TGTGCCAGCAGCCAACAGGGGACACGGAACACCGGGGAGCTGTTTTTT
cdr3_aa: CASSQQGTRNTGELFF
clone_size: .
d_call: TRBD1
v_call: TRBV9
j_call: TRBJ2-2

cdr3_nt: TGTGCCAGCAGCGTTCTGGGACAGGGGAAGGAGCAGCCCCAGCATTTT
cdr3_aa: CASSVLGQGKEQPQHF
clone_size: .
d_call: TRBD1
v_call: TRBV27
j_call: TRBJ1-5

cdr3_nt: TGTGCCAGCTCACCACCTTTGGCGACATCGAACTATGGCTACACCTTC
cdr3_aa: CASSPPLATSNYGYTF
clone_size: .
d_call: .
v_call: TRBV18
j_call: TRBJ1-2

cdr3_nt: TGCGCCAGCAGCCAACCGGGAATCATGAACACTGAAGCTTTCTTT
cdr3_aa: CASSQPGIMNTEAFF
clone_size: .
d_call: .
v_call: TRBV4-1
j_call: TRBJ1-1

cdr3_nt: TGTGCCAGCAGCGGGCCCGCGACTCTCACCCACTCCGGGTATGGCTACACCTTC
cdr3_aa: CASSGPATLTHSGYGYTF
clone_size: .
d_call: .
v_call: TRBV9
j_call: TRBJ1-2

cdr3_nt: TGCAGTGCTTCACCGGGACTAGCGCTCACAGATACGCAGTATTTT
cdr3_aa: CSASPGLALTDTQYF
clone_size: .
d_call: TRBD2
v_call: TRBV20-1
j_call: TRBJ2-3

cdr3_nt: TGTGCCACCAGGTCGCCAGGGGGATCTGGGGCCAACGTCCTGACTTTC
cdr3_aa: CATRSPGGSGANVLTF
clone_size: .
d_call: TRBD1
v_call: TRBV15
j_call: TRBJ2-6

cdr3_nt: TGTGCCAGCAGCGAGGACGGGAATTCACCCCTCCACTTT
cdr3_aa: CASSEDGNSPLHF
clone_size: .
d_call: .
v_call: TRBV9
j_call: TRBJ1-6

cdr3_nt: TGTGCCAGCAGTGAGTCGGGGGGGATTAATGAGCAGTTCTTC
cdr3_aa: CASSESGGINEQFF
clone_size: .
d_call: TRBD2
v_call: TRBV2
j_call: TRBJ2-1

cdr3_nt: TGTGCCAGCAGAGGCGGGGGGGATACCGAGCAGTACTTC
cdr3_aa: CASRGGGDTEQYF
clone_size: once
d_call: TRBD2
v_call: TRBV4-2
j_call: TRBJ2-7

cdr3_nt: TGTGCCAGCGGGGAGGGACTAGCGACCGGGGAGCTGTTTTTT
cdr3_aa: CASGEGLATGELFF
clone_size: .
d_call: TRBD2
v_call: TRBV2
j_call: TRBJ2-2

cdr3_nt: TGTGCCAGCAGCCTCCAGGGCACCTCCTACGAGCAGTACTTC
cdr3_aa: CASSLQGTSYEQYF
clone_size: .
d_call: .
v_call: TRBV7-6
j_call: TRBJ2-7

cdr3_nt: TGTGCTAGTGGTTTGCCCGGGGGTTCCTACGAGCAGTACTTC
cdr3_aa: CASGLPGGSYEQYF
clone_size: once
d_call: .
v_call: TRBV12-5
j_call: TRBJ2-7